Each of the 16 T cell receptor beta chains below was sequenced from the same sample in a study of blood T cell repertoires in COVID-19. The protocol was immunoSEQ multiplex PCR, while the TCRdb copy is restricted to in-frame clones and leaves out a portion. The sample has 85,000 to 90,000 clones, approximately 79% seen once. The sample taken for sequencing was peripheral blood. The origin of the receptors is a man between 65 and 85 years old with acute or convalescent COVID-19.

This chain connects TRBV5-6 to TRBJ1-2, with D possibly TRBD1 on 5 matching bases. V was clipped by 2 bases and J by 8 bases, with 13 bases between them. The CDR3 consists of 13 residues. Germline CDR1 SGHDT, CDR2 YYEEEE. The CDR3 bases are TGTGCCAGCAGCTTCAAGGGGCCTGACGGCTACACCTTC. It translates to CASSFKGPDGYTF. Based on the CDR3 plus reference TRBV5-6 and TRBJ1-2, the full variable domain is DAGVTQSPTHLIKTRGQQVTLRCSPKSGHDTVSWYQQALGQGPQFIFQYYEEEERQRGNFPDRFSGHQFPNYSSELNVNALLLGDSALYLCASSFKGPDGYTFGSGTRLTVV.

The chain has TRBV2 and TRBJ1-2; 7 bases line up with TRBD1. The CDR3 runs to 15 residues. V lost 7 bases and J lost 4; bases outside the gene matches: 12. CDR1 is SNHLY, CDR2 FYNNEI, per germline. The CDR3 sequence: CASIPPSRDSYGYTF. CDR3 bases: TGTGCCAGCATCCCCCCGTCCCGGGACAGCTATGGCTACACCTTC.

This clone was seen a few times. The V and J genes are TRBV5-1 and TRBJ2-3; the match to TRBD2 covers 8 bases. The CDR3 consists of 14 residues. The germline gives CDR1 SGHRS, CDR2 YFSETQ. After removal of 3 bases from V and 6 bases from J, the junction contained 6 bases not matched to a gene. The CDR3 DNA follows: TGCGCCAGCAGCTCCGAGGGCGGGGGGGATACGCAGTATTTT. This gives the protein CASSSEGGGDTQYF.

The rearrangement links TRBV2 to TRBJ2-7, with TRBD1 as a possible D gene (5 bases). Germline values: CDR1 SNHLY, CDR2 FYNNEI. CDR3 length: 14 residues. V was pared by 3 bases and J by 0 bases, with 9 bases between. CDR3 residues: CASSDRVSSYEQYV. In nucleotides, the CDR3 is TGTGCCAGCAGTGACAGGGTAAGCTCCTACGAGCAGTACGTC.

The gene calls are TRBV27 and TRBJ2-7; TRBD1 aligns across 9 bases. V was pared by 3 bases and J by 3 bases, with 6 bases of the junction left unmatched. CDR3 size: 15 residues. Germline CDR1 reads MNHEY; CDR2 reads SMNVEV (reference sequence). The CDR3 DNA follows: TGTGCCAGCAGTTTCGCCGGGACAGGGAACTACGAGCAGTACTTC. The encoded protein is CASSFAGTGNYEQYF.

The rearrangement joins TRBV10-1 to TRBJ2-3, with D maybe TRBD2 (5 bases). The V end was cut by 5 bases, the J end by 3 bases, with 6 bases between. The CDR3 covers 12 residues. Per the germline V gene, CDR1 is WNHNN and CDR2 is SYGVQD (reference sequence). The CDR3 region is CASSLATDTQYF. CDR3 sequence (DNA): TGCGCCAGCAGTCTAGCAACAGATACGCAGTATTTT.

The chain joins TRBV5-1 to TRBJ1-1, with D perhaps TRBD1 (5 bases). Trimming took off 6 bases at V and 1 base at J, with 10 bases between the two ends. CDR1 and CDR2 (germline): SGHRS, YFSETQ. This CDR3 has 13 amino acids. This CDR3 reads CASKKGSNTEAFF. The CDR3 bases are TGCGCCAGCAAAAAGGGGTCGAACACTGAAGCTTTCTTT.

The chain combines TRBV4-1 with TRBJ1-1, with D possibly TRBD1 on 5 matching bases. This CDR3 region has 15 residues. The V end was cut by 4 bases, the J end by 3 bases, with 15 bases between. The germline CDR1 and CDR2 sequences are MGHRA and YSYEKL. CDR3: CASSPAPGRDTEAFF. In DNA form, the CDR3 reads TGCGCCAGCAGCCCAGCCCCAGGGAGGGACACTGAAGCTTTCTTT.

The chain carries TRBV4-1 and TRBJ2-5, with TRBD2 identical over 8 bases. J lost 3 bases, V lost 4 bases, and 7 bases had no gene match. The CDR3 spans 15 residues. Germline V gives CDR1 MGHRA, CDR2 YSYEKL. The CDR3 here is CASSPPGAGEETQYF. CDR3 bases: TGCGCCAGCAGCCCCCCCGGAGCGGGGGAAGAGACCCAGTACTTC.

The chain combines TRBV28 with TRBJ2-5; D gene ambiguous. The germline V and J ends were trimmed by 2 bases and 6 bases, with 7 bases remaining between them. CDR1 is MDHEN, CDR2 SYDVKM, per germline. The length of the CDR3 is 12 residues. The CDR3 is CASSLIRKTQYF. The CDR3 nucleotides read TGTGCCAGCAGTTTAATCAGAAAGACCCAGTACTTC.

Worth noting for this clone: In the same sample, other DNA sequences code for this CDR3. The V gene is TRBV18, the J gene TRBJ2-5; no definite D call. The CDR3 has 13 residues. V was shortened by 2 bases and J by 2 bases, with 6 bases between the two germline ends. CDR1 is KGHSH and CDR2 is LQKENI in the germline V gene. For the CDR3, the DNA is TGTGCCAGCTCACCATTACAGCAAGAGACCCAGTACTTC. Protein product: CASSPLQQETQYF.

This clone appeared a single time. This chain joins TRBV4-1 and TRBJ2-4; unclear D gene. CDR1 MGHRA and CDR2 YSYEKL come from the germline V gene. Trimming removed 0 bases at V and 0 bases at J, with 12 bases between. CDR3 size: 17 residues. The CDR3 sequence: CASSQDRATLAKNIQYF. The CDR3 DNA reads as TGCGCCAGCAGCCAAGATCGAGCCACCCTAGCCAAAAACATTCAGTACTTC.

V and J are TRBV11-1 and TRBJ2-5; D gene uncertain. Germline V gene lookup returns CDR1 SGHAT and CDR2 FQDESV (reference sequence). The CDR3 covers 13 residues. The V and J ends lost 5 bases and 5 bases respectively, with 12 bases between them. CDR3 nucleotides: TGTGCCAGCAGCAATTCAATTGAGGAGACCCAGTACTTC. It is translated as CASSNSIEETQYF.

The V call is TRBV6-5, the J call TRBJ1-5; D remains unclear. Trimming stripped 8 bases from V and 0 bases from J, with 14 bases between. The germline V gene has CDR1 MNHEY and CDR2 SVGAGI. This CDR3 contains 15 residues. This chain's CDR3 is CASRPNAVSNQPQHF. As DNA, the CDR3 is TGTGCCAGCCGCCCCAACGCAGTTAGCAATCAGCCCCAGCATTTT.

The chain carries TRBV11-2 and TRBJ1-2; possibly TRBD1 for D (6 bases). V dropped 4 bases and J dropped 5 bases, with 14 bases sitting between them. The germline gives CDR1 SGHAT, CDR2 FQNNGV. The CDR3 is 14 residues long. CDR3 loop: CASSSYQGIYGYTF. CDR3 in DNA: TGTGCCAGCAGCTCGTATCAGGGGATTTATGGCTACACCTTC.

This sequence joins TRBV6-6 and TRBJ2-7; 11 nucleotides line up with TRBD2. V was pared by 4 bases and J by 6 bases, with 5 bases of the junction left unmatched. Germline V gene sequence: CDR1 MNHNY, CDR2 SVGAGI (reference sequence). This CDR3 has 14 amino acids. CDR3 loop: CASSFSGGASEQYF. In nucleotides, the CDR3 is TGTGCCAGCAGTTTTAGCGGGGGGGCCTCCGAGCAGTACTTC.